The 6 T cell receptor beta chains below were found in one sample sequenced in a study of PD-L1 blockade in urothelial cancer. Generated by immunoSEQ multiplex PCR, the TCRdb table keeps only in-frame clones and is missing some. The repertoire holds about 76,000 clones, with under 95% as singletons. Sample time point: peripheral blood 6 weeks after treatment start. The sequencing here drew on PBMCs, taken around atezolizumab (anti-PD-L1) treatment. These receptor sequences come from a woman older than 75 with urothelial cancer.

V and J are TRBV7-5 and TRBJ2-5; TRBD2 is taken as the D call from the table, unchecked against the DNA. TRBV7-5 is a known pseudogene. This CDR3 comprises 16 residues. The CDR3 sequence: CVRSLMARELRETQYF. The DNA for the CDR3 is TGTGTCAGAAGCTTAATGGCGCGGGAGTTAAGAGAGACCCAGTACTTC.

This clone was recorded once. The V call is TRBV5-5, the J call TRBJ1-2, with 9 bases identical to TRBD1. Germline CDR1 reads SGHKS; CDR2 reads YYEKEE (reference sequence). V gave up 3 bases and J gave up 5 bases; unmatched junction bases: 8. The CDR3 is 15 amino acids. DNA of the CDR3: TGTGCCAGCAGCTGGACAGGGGAGGAGGGTTATGGCTACACCTTC. Its translation: CASSWTGEEGYGYTF. Using reference TRBV5-5 and TRBJ1-2 for the parts outside the CDR3, the full variable domain is DAGVTQSPTHLIKTRGQQVTLRCSPISGHKSVSWYQQVLGQGPQFIFQYYEKEERGRGNFPDRFSARQFPNYSSELNVNALLLGDSALYLCASSWTGEEGYGYTFGSGTRLTVV.

The chain employs TRBV30 and TRBJ1-3, with D possibly being TRBD1 (5 bases). Trimming stripped 5 bases from V and 1 base from J, with 9 bases between. Germline V gene lookup returns CDR1 GTSNPN and CDR2 SVGIG (reference sequence). The CDR3 has 13 residues. CDR3 sequence (DNA): TGTGCCTGGGAAAGGGGTTCTGGAAACACCATATATTTT. Translated, it gives CAWERGSGNTIYF.

Worth noting for this clone: One end of the junction is discordant with germline, which a read error may explain. This rearrangement joins TRBV20-1 to TRBJ1-1; the D is unclear. Germline V gene lookup returns CDR1 DFQATT and CDR2 SNEGSKA (reference sequence). The CDR3 is made up of 10 amino acids. CDR3: CSAEISELWF. The CDR3, as DNA: TGCAGTGCCGAAATATCTGAACTGTGGTTT.

The chain has TRBV14 and TRBJ1-2; 8 bases line up with TRBD1. Germline values: CDR1 SGHDN, CDR2 FVKESK. This CDR3 spans 16 amino acids. The V segment lost 4 bases and the J segment 0 bases; nucleotides outside the gene matches: 7. CDR3 sequence: CASSPTGVGANYGYTF. CDR3 nucleotide sequence: TGTGCCAGCAGCCCGACAGGGGTCGGAGCTAACTATGGCTACACCTTC.

V is TRBV5-1 and J is TRBJ2-1, with 11 bases aligning to TRBD2. Germline lookup yields CDR1 SGHRS and CDR2 YFSETQ. The CDR3 consists of 14 residues. Trimming removed 7 bases from V and 8 bases from J; junction bases left unmatched: 8. The CDR3 DNA reads TGCGCCAGCGCAACTAGCGGGAGCCGCGATGAGCAGTTCTTC. Translating it yields CASATSGSRDEQFF.